The next 12 T cell receptor beta chains were all read from a single sample in a study of early T cells in non-severe SARS-CoV-2 infection. Each CDR3 protein gets one entry after TCRdb re-called the 5' RACE reads with MiXCR. This sample has 55,000 to 80,000 distinct CDR3 sequences, with 11% found just once. Sequencing used whole blood. All receptors derive from an adult who was a healthcare worker with PCR-confirmed SARS-CoV-2 infection or an uninfected control (not recorded which).

This clonotype was seen more than once but under ten times. The chain joins TRBV29-1 to TRBJ2-3; 8 nucleotides agree with TRBD1. The CDR3 spans 14 residues. Trimming took 2 bases from V and 2 from J; bases not matched to a gene: 3. Germline V gene data show CDR1 as SQVTM and CDR2 as ANQGSEA. The CDR3 spells CSVESGGFTDTQYF. In DNA, the CDR3 is TGCAGCGTTGAATCAGGGGGCTTCACAGATACGCAGTATTTT.

This clonotype was observed a handful of times. V and J are TRBV20-1 and TRBJ1-1, with a possible D match to TRBD1 (6 bases). The germline V gene has CDR1 DFQATT and CDR2 SNEGSKA (reference sequence). Trimming removed 1 base from V and 3 bases from J, with 15 bases in between. The CDR3 is made up of 15 amino acids. CDR3 sequence reads: CSARAAGQLDTEAFF. CDR3 bases: TGCAGTGCTAGAGCGGCGGGACAATTAGACACTGAAGCTTTCTTT.

The genes are TRBV12-3 or TRBV12-4 and TRBJ2-1; possibly TRBD1 for D (5 bases). V lost 6 bases and J lost 10, with 19 bases in between. The CDR3 sequence is 14 residues long. In nucleotides, the CDR3 is TGTGCCAGCAGCTCTCCGACAGTCCGGTGGGAGCAGTTCTTC. This encodes CASSSPTVRWEQFF.

This clonotype was recorded a few times. The V and J genes are TRBV6-1 and TRBJ2-3; TRBD2 matches at 8 bases. The V segment lost 6 bases and the J segment 2 bases; nucleotides outside the gene matches: 4. Germline V CDR1 and CDR2: MNHNS, SASEGT. The length of the CDR3 is 14 residues. The CDR3 DNA sequence: TGTGCCAGCAGAACTAGCGGACCCACAGATACGCAGTATTTT. It yields the protein CASRTSGPTDTQYF.

This clonotype has a count of ten or more. The chain uses TRBV20-1 and TRBJ1-5, with a possible D match to TRBD1 (5 bases). In germline, CDR1 is DFQATT, CDR2 SNEGSKA (reference sequence). V was trimmed by 2 bases and J by 6 bases, leaving 11 bases between them. This CDR3 is 13 amino acids long. The CDR3 coding sequence is TGCAGTGCTAGAATCAGGGAGGGTCAGCCCCAGCATTTT. Its protein is CSARIREGQPQHF.

This clonotype was seen repeatedly, ten times or more. The V gene is TRBV7-8, the J gene TRBJ1-1, with D uncertain. Germline CDR1 reads SGHVS; CDR2 reads FQNEAQ. This CDR3 spans 17 amino acids. Trimming removed 5 bases from V and 0 bases from J, with 19 bases in between. CDR3 sequence: CASSPGRAVFMNTEAFF. The CDR3 DNA sequence: TGTGCCAGCAGCCCCGGGCGGGCAGTGTTCATGAACACTGAAGCTTTCTTT.

This clonotype was seen at least ten times. The chain combines TRBV6-1 with TRBJ2-7, with TRBD2 matching 9 bases. Germline-derived CDR1 and CDR2 are MNHNS and SASEGT. The J segment lost 5 bases and the V segment lost 6 bases, leaving 8 bases of the junction unmatched. CDR3 length: 14 amino acids. The CDR3 loop reads CASSQGTSKDEQYF. The CDR3 DNA sequence: TGTGCCAGCAGCCAAGGGACTAGCAAAGACGAGCAGTACTTC.

The J gene is TRBJ2-7, the V gene TRBV6-2 or TRBV6-3, with 10 positions matching TRBD1. The CDR3 is 14 amino acids. Germline V CDR1 and CDR2: MNHEY, SVGEGT. V lost 2 bases to trimming and J lost 7 bases; unmatched junction nucleotides: 5. Written as DNA, the CDR3 is TGTGCCAGCAGTTACCGTGGGACAGGGGAAGAGCAGTACTTC. Residues: CASSYRGTGEEQYF.

The chain carries TRBV12-5 and TRBJ2-3, with D possibly matching TRBD1 (6 bases). V lost 2 bases and J 4 bases, leaving 10 bases between the germline ends. Germline V CDR1 and CDR2: LGHNT, FRNRAP. There are 14 residues in the CDR3. The CDR3 nucleotides read TGTGCTAGTGGTTTGTCGGCAGGGGCAGATACGCAGTATTTT. It encodes CASGLSAGADTQYF. Filled out from reference TRBV12-5 and TRBJ2-3, the complete variable domain reads DARVTQTPRHKVTEMGQEVTMRCQPILGHNTVFWYRQTMMQGLELLAYFRNRAPLDDSGMPKDRFSAEMPDATLATLKIQPSEPRDSAVYFCASGLSAGADTQYFGPGTRLTVL.

Turning to this clonotype: A much larger clone lies one base from this, so it may be a read error. The CDR3 region is CASSQDWWGTGELFF. The CDR3 DNA sequence: TGTGCCAGCAGCCAAGATTGGTGGGGCACCGGGGAGCTGTTTTTT. This chain uses TRBV3-1 with TRBJ2-2; D not certain. With 0 bases removed from V and 4 bases from J, the gap between germline ends came to 9 bases. The CDR3 has 15 amino acids. Germline-derived CDR1 and CDR2 are LGHDT and YNNKEL (reference sequence).

In nucleotides, the CDR3 is TGTGCCAGCACCCTAACTGGACAGGGTCTTTATGGCTACACCTTC. Translating it yields CASTLTGQGLYGYTF. V gene TRBV6-5 combines with J gene TRBJ1-2, with 8 nucleotides matching TRBD1. Germline V gene lookup returns CDR1 MNHEY and CDR2 SVGAGI. The CDR3 is 15 amino acids. Trimming at V came to 7 bases and at J to 5 bases, leaving 12 bases not matched to a gene.

This clonotype was seen many times. The rearrangement joins TRBV11-2 to TRBJ2-7, with D possibly called TRBD1 or TRBD2 (5 bases each). This CDR3 region has 16 residues. Germline V gives CDR1 SGHAT, CDR2 FQNNGV. Trimming pared 6 bases from V and 3 bases from J, leaving 21 bases between. The CDR3, as DNA: TGTGCCAGCAGTCCCCAGGGAGTGGGTCCCAGCTACGAGCAGTACTTC. Protein product: CASSPQGVGPSYEQYF.